This T cell receptor beta chain derives from a study of cytotoxic CD8 clonotypes in ibrutinib-treated CLL. Study-level background: IGHV unmutated roughly 17; relapsed/refractory about 10; treatment-naive under 16. Study conclusions and caveats: Baseline clonality exceeded age-matched healthy donors and tracked circulating CD8+ T-cell counts.

Produced via immunoSEQ multiplex PCR; TCRdb's table is partial and in-frame only. This sample carries around 140,000 clones, 60% to 85% of them seen once, and the ten largest clones take roughly 4.7%. CDR3 length: 13 amino acids. Trimming shortened V by 6 bases and J by 6 bases, and 15 bases separated the two germline ends. From germline, CDR1 is SGDLS and CDR2 YYNGEE. In the case of this clone: Its cognate antigen is unknown.

V is TRBV9 and J is TRBJ1-1; perhaps TRBD1 as D (5 bases). The TCR comes from a human donor with chronic lymphocytic leukemia. The starting material was PBMCs, obtained after 24 months of ibrutinib treatment. CDR3: CASNPWGEAEAFF. Written as DNA, the CDR3 is TGTGCCAGCAACCCGTGGGGGGAAGCTGAAGCTTTCTTT.